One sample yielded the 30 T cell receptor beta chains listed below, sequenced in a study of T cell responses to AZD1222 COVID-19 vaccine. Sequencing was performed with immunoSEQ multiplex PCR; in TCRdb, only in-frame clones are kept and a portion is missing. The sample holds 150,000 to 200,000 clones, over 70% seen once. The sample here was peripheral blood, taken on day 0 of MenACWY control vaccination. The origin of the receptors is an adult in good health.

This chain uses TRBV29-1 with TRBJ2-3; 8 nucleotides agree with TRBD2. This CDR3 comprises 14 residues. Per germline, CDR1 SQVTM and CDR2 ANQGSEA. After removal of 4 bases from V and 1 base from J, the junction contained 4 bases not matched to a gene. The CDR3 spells CSVASGGGTDTQYF. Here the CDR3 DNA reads TGCAGCGTTGCTTCGGGGGGGGGCACAGATACGCAGTATTTT.

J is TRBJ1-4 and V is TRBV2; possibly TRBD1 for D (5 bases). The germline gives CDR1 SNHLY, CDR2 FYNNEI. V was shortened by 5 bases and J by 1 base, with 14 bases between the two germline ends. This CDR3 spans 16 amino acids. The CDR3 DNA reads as TGTGCCAGCAGTCCGTACCCCAGGGAAACTAATGAAAAACTGTTTTTT. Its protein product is CASSPYPRETNEKLFF.

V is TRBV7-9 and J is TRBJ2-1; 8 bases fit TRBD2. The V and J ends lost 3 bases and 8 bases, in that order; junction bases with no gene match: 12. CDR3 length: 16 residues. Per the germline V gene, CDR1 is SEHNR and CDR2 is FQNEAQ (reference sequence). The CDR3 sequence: CASSFPQTGGIDEQFF. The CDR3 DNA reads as TGTGCCAGCAGCTTCCCCCAAACGGGGGGGATCGATGAGCAGTTCTTC.

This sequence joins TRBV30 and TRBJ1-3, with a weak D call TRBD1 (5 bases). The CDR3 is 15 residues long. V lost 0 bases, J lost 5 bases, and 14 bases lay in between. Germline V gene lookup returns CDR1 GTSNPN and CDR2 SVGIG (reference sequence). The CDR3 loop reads CAWSVSGGWRNTIYF. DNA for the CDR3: TGTGCCTGGAGTGTCTCTGGGGGGTGGCGAAACACCATATATTTT.

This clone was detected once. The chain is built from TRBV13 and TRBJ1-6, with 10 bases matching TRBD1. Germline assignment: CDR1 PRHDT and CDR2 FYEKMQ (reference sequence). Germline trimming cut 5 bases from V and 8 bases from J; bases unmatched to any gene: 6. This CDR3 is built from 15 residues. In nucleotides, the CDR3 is TGTGCCAGCAGCGCGACAGGGGGCCTAGATTCACCCCTCCACTTT. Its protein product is CASSATGGLDSPLHF.

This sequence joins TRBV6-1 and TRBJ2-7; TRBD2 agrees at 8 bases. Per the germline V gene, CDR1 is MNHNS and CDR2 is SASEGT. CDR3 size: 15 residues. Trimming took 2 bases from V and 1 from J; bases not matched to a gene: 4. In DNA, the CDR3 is TGTGCCAGCAGTGAAAGATTAGCGGGATCCTACGAGCAGTACTTC. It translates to CASSERLAGSYEQYF.

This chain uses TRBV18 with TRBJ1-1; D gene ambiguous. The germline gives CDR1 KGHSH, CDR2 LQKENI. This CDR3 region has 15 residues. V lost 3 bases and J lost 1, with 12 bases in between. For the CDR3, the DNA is TGTGCCAGCTCACCCGTAGGGCGGCCGAACACTGAAGCTTTCTTT. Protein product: CASSPVGRPNTEAFF.

Here the CDR3 DNA reads TGTGCCAGCAGCTGGGTCGTAGCGGGATCAGGTGGAGATACGCAGTATTTT. It specifies CASSWVVAGSGGDTQYF. This chain joins TRBV11-2 and TRBJ2-3; 8 bases fit TRBD2. The germline V gene has CDR1 SGHAT and CDR2 FQNNGV. J was trimmed by 5 bases and V by 4 bases; bases with no gene match: 14. This CDR3 spans 17 amino acids.

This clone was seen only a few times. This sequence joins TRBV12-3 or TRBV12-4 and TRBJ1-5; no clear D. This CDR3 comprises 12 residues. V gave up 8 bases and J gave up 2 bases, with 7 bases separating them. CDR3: CASADGNQPQHF. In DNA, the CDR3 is TGTGCCAGCGCGGATGGCAATCAGCCCCAGCATTTT.

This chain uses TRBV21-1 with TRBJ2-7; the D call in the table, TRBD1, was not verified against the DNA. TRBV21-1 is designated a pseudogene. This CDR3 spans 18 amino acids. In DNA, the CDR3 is TGTGCCAGCAGCACGAAGTCGAAGGACAGGGATGGGGTTGACGAGCAGTACTTC. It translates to CASSTKSKDRDGVDEQYF.

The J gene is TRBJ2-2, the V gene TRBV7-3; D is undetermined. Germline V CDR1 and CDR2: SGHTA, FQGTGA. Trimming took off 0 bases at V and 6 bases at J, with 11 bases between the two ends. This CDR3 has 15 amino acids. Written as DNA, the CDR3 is TGTGCCAGCAGCTTAACGGTCGAAATGGCCGGGGAGCTGTTTTTT. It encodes CASSLTVEMAGELFF.

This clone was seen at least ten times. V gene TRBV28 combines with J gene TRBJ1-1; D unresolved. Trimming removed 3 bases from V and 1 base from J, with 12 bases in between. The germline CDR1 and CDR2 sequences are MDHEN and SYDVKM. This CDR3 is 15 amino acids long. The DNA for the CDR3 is TGTGCCAGCAGTTTGCCGGGCGCGTCGAACACTGAAGCTTTCTTT. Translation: CASSLPGASNTEAFF.

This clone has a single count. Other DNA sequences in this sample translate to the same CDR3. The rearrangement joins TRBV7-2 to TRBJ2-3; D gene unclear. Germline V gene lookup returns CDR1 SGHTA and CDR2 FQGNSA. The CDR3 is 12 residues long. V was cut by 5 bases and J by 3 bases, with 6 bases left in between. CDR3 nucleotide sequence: TGTGCCAGCAGCCCCCGGACAGATACGCAGTATTTT. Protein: CASSPRTDTQYF.

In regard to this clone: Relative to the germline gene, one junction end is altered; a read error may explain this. CDR3 in amino acids: CASSEFGQAYF. The CDR3 nucleotides read TGTGCCAGCAGTGAATTTGGACAGGCCTACTTT. The gene calls are TRBV25-1 and TRBJ1-1, with 7 bases that match TRBD1. The CDR3 is 11 residues long. CDR1 is MGHDK and CDR2 is SYGVNS in the germline V gene.

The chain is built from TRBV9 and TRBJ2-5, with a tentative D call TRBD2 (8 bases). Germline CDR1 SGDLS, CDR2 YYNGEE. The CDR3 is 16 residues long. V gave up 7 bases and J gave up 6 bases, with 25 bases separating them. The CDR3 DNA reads TGTGCCAGCCGCAGGGGGGGCGCGGGGGGCGGAAAGACCCAGTACTTC. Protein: CASRRGGAGGGKTQYF.

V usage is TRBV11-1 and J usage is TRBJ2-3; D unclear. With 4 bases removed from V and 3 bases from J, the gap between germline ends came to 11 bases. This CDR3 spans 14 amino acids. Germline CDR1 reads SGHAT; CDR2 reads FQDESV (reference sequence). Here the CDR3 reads CASSSTVRTDTQYF. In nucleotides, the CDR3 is TGTGCCAGCAGCTCCACCGTTAGGACAGATACGCAGTATTTT.

The CDR3 reads CASSPGRAGGYEQYF. CDR3 bases: TGTGCCAGCAGTCCCGGCAGGGCCGGGGGGTACGAGCAGTACTTC. V and J are TRBV28 and TRBJ2-7, with 7 bases that match TRBD2. The length of the CDR3 is 15 residues. The germline V gene encodes CDR1 MDHEN and CDR2 SYDVKM. The trim removed 5 bases at V and 4 bases at J, leaving 11 bases unmatched.

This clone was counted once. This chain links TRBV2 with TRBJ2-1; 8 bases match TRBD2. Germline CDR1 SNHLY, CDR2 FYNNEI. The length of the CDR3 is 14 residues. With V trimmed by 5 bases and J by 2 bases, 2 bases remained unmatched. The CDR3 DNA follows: TGTGCCAGCAGTCGTAGCGGGACCTACAATGAGCAGTTCTTC. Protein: CASSRSGTYNEQFF.

The CDR3 loop reads CASSQSGGTGRDEQFF. CDR3 in DNA: TGCGCCAGCAGCCAGTCGGGAGGGACAGGGAGGGATGAGCAGTTCTTC. The chain is built from TRBV4-1 and TRBJ2-1; D is possibly TRBD1 (9 bases). The CDR3 runs 16 residues. CDR1 MGHRA and CDR2 YSYEKL come from the germline V gene. The V end was cut by 3 bases, the J end by 8 bases, with 20 bases between.

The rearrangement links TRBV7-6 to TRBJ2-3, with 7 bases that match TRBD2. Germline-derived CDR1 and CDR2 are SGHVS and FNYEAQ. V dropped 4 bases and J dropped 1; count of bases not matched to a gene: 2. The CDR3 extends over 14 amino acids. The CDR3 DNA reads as TGTGCCAGCAGCTCTACTAGCGGCACAGATACGCAGTATTTT. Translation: CASSSTSGTDTQYF. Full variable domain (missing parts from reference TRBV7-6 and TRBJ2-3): GAGVSQSPRYKVTKRGQDVALRCDPISGHVSLYWYRQALGQGPEFLTYFNYEAQQDKSGLPNDRFSAERPEGSISTLTIQRTEQRDSAMYRCASSSTSGTDTQYFGPGTRLTVL.

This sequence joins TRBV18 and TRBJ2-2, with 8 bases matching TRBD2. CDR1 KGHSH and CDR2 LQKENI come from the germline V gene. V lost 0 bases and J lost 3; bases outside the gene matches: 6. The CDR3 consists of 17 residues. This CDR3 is CASSPPAGTRDTGELFF. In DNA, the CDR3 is TGTGCCAGCTCACCACCGGCCGGGACTAGGGACACCGGGGAGCTGTTTTTT.

The CDR3 region is CASSSPRVEEKLFF. The CDR3 nucleotides are TGTGCCAGCAGCTCACCCAGGGTGGAGGAAAAACTGTTTTTT. The rearrangement links TRBV7-9 to TRBJ1-4; maybe TRBD1 (5 bases). This CDR3 is 14 amino acids long. CDR1 SEHNR and CDR2 FQNEAQ come from the germline V gene (reference sequence). V lost 4 bases to trimming and J lost 8 bases, with 14 bases between them.

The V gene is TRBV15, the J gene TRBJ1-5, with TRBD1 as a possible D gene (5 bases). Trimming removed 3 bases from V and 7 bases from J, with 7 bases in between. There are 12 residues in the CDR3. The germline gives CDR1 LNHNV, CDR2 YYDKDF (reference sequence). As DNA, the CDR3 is TGTGCCACCAGCAGCGGGGCCCAGCCCCAGCATTTT. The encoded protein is CATSSGAQPQHF.

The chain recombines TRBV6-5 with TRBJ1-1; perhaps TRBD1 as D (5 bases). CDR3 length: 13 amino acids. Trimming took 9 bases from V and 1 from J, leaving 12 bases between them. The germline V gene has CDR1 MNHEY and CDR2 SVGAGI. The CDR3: CASTRDANTEAFF. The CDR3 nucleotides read TGTGCCAGTACCAGGGATGCGAACACTGAAGCTTTCTTT.

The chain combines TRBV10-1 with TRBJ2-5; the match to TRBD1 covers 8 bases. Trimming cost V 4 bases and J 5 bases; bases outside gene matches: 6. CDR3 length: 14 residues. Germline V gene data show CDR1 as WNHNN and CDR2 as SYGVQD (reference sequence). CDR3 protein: CASSGTGIWETQYF. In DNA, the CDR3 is TGCGCCAGCAGTGGGACAGGGATATGGGAGACCCAGTACTTC.

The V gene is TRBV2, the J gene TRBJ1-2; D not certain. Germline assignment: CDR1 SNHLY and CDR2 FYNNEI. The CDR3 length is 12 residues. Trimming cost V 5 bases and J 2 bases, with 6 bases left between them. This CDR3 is CASSYENYGYTF. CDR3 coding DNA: TGTGCCAGCAGTTACGAGAACTATGGCTACACCTTC.

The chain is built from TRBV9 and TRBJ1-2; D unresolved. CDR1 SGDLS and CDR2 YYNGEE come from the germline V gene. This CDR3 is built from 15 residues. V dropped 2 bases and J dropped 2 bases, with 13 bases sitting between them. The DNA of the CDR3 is TGTGCCAGCAGCGTTTATGGCAGGTCAAACTATGGCTACACCTTC. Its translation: CASSVYGRSNYGYTF.

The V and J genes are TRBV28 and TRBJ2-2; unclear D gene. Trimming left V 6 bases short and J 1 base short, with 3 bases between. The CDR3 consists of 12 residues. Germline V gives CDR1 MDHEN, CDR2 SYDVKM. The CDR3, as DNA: TGTGCCAGCAGAGGGAACACCGGGGAGCTGTTTTTT. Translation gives CASRGNTGELFF.

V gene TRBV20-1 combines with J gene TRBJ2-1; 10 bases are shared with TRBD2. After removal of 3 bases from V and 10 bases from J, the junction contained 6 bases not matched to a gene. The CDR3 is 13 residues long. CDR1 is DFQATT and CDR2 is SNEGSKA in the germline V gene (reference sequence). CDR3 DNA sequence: TGCAGTGCTAGTCCAGCGGGGGGGAGGGAGCAGTTCTTC. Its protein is CSASPAGGREQFF.

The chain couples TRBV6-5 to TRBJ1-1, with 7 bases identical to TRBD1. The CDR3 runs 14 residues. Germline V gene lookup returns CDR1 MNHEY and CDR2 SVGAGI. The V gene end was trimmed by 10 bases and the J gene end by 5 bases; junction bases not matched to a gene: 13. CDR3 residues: CAIYRDSLRTEAFF. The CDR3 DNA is TGTGCCATCTACCGGGACAGCCTTAGAACTGAAGCTTTCTTT.